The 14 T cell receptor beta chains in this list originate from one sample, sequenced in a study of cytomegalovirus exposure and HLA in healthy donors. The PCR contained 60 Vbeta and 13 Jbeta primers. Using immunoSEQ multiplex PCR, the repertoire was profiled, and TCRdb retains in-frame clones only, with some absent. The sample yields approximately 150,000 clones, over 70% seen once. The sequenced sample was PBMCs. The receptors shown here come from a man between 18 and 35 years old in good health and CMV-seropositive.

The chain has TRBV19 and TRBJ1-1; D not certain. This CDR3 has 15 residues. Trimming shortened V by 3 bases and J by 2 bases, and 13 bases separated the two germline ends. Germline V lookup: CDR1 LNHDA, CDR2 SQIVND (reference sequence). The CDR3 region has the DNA TGTGCCAGTAGTATCCTTTTTGCTACCAACACTGAAGCTTTCTTT. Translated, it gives CASSILFATNTEAFF.

The DNA for the CDR3 is TGTGCCAGTAGTATAGATCTAGTTCCGTACGAGCAGTACTTC. Translating gives CASSIDLVPYEQYF. The rearrangement uses TRBV19 and TRBJ2-7; no firm D call. The CDR3 sequence is 14 residues long. Per germline, CDR1 LNHDA and CDR2 SQIVND (reference sequence). V lost 0 bases and J 4 bases, leaving 10 bases between the germline ends.

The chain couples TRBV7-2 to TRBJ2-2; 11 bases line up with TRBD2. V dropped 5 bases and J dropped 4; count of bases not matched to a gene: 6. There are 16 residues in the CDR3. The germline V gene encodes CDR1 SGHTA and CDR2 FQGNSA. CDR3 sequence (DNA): TGTGCCAGCAGCCTGCTAGCGGGAGGAGGCACCGGGGAGCTGTTTTTT. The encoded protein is CASSLLAGGGTGELFF.

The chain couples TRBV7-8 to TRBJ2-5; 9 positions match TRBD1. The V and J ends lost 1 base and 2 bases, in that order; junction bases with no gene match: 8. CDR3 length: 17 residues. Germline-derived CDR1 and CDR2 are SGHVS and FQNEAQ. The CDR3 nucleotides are TGTGCCAGCAGCTTAGGGAGGGGACAGGGATATCAAGAGACCCAGTACTTC. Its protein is CASSLGRGQGYQETQYF.

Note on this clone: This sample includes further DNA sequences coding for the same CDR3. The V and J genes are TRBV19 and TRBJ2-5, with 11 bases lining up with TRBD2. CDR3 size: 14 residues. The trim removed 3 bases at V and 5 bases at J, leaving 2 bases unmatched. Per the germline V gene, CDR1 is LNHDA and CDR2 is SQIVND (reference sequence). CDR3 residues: CASSIASGRETQYF. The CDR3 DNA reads TGTGCCAGTAGTATCGCTAGCGGGAGGGAGACCCAGTACTTC.

The CDR3 sequence is CASSSWTSDEQFF. CDR3 nucleotides: TGTGCCAGCAGCTCTTGGACTAGCGATGAGCAGTTCTTC. V gene TRBV7-7 combines with J gene TRBJ2-1; 9 bases are shared with TRBD2. The CDR3 is made up of 13 amino acids. V shed 4 bases, J shed 8 bases, and the junction held 3 bases outside the gene matches. From germline, CDR1 is SSHAT and CDR2 FNYEAQ (reference sequence). The full variable domain, in which reference TRBV7-7 and TRBJ2-1 provide the parts outside the CDR3, is GAGVSQSPRYKVTKRGQDVTLRCDPISSHATLYWYQQALGQGPEFLTYFNYEAQPDKSGLPSDRFSAERPEGSISTLTIQRTEQRDSAMYRCASSSWTSDEQFFGPGTRLTVL.

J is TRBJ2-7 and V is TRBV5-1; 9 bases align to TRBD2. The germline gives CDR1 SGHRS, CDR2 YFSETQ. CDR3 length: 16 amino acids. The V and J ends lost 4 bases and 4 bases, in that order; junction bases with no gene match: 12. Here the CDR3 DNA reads TGCGCCAGCAGCCTGGGAAGGCGGGAGGGCCGTTACGAGCAGTACTTC. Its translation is CASSLGRREGRYEQYF.

CDR3 in DNA: TGTGCCAGCAGCGCGGAGAAGGGACAGGAATATGGCTACACCTTC. Protein: CASSAEKGQEYGYTF. The chain employs TRBV9 and TRBJ1-2; 8 positions agree with TRBD1. CDR1 and CDR2 (germline): SGDLS, YYNGEE. The J segment lost 5 bases and the V segment lost 3 bases, leaving 9 bases of the junction unmatched. There are 15 residues in the CDR3.

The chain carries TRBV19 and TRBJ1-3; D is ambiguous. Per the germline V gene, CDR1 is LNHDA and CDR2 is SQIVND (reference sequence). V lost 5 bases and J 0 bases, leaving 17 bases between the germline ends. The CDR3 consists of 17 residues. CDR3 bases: TGTGCCAGTAGTCCCAACTCCATAGCCCTCTCTGGAAACACCATATATTTT. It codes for CASSPNSIALSGNTIYF.

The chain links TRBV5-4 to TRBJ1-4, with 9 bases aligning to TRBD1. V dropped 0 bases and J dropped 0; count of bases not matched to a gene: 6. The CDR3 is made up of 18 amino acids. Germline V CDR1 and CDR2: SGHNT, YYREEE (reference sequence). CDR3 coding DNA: TGTGCCAGCAGCTTGGCGGGACAGGGTCCTGCAACTAATGAAAAACTGTTTTTT. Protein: CASSLAGQGPATNEKLFF.

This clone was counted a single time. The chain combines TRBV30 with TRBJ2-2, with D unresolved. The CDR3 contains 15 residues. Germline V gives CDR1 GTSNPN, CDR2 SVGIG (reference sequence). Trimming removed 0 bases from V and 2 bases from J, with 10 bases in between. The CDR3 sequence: CAWSVDSLNTGELFF. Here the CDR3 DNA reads TGTGCCTGGAGTGTGGATAGCCTTAACACCGGGGAGCTGTTTTTT.

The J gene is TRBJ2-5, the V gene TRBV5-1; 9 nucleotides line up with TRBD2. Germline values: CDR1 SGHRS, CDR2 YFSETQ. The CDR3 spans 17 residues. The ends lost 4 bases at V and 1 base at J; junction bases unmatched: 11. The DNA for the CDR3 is TGCGCCAGCAGCCCATACCCGGCGGGGGGGGCCCAAGAGACCCAGTACTTC. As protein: CASSPYPAGGAQETQYF.

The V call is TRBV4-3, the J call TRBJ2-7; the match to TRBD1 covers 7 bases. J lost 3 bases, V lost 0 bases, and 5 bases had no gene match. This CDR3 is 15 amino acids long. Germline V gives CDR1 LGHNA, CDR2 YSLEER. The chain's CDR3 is CASSQDPGTVYEQYF. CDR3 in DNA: TGCGCCAGCAGCCAAGATCCAGGGACAGTCTACGAGCAGTACTTC.

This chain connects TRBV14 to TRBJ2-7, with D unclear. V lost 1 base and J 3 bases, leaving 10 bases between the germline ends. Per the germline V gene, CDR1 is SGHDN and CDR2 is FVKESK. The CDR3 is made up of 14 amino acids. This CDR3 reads CASSQAWPFYEQYF. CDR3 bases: TGTGCCAGCAGCCAAGCTTGGCCCTTCTACGAGCAGTACTTC.